In this sample, the clone carrying this T cell receptor beta chain turned up many times. V lost 5 bases and J lost 9, with 10 bases in between. The CDR3 loop spans 11 amino acids. Via MiXCR, TCRdb re-called the RT-PCR reads, giving one row per CDR3 protein. The table has some 960,000 distinct CDR3 sequences, more than 15% seen once. These data belong to a study of patients and donors after allogeneic stem cell transplantation. This sequence joins TRBV12-3 or TRBV12-4 and TRBJ2-5; D ambiguous. Sequencing used blood, either unsorted or a sorted T cell fraction (not recorded which). The source is a human donor who was either an allogeneic HSCT recipient or a stem cell or donor lymphocyte infusion donor (not recorded which). It is not recorded whose cells these are; they may come from a transplant donor. The DNA for the CDR3 is TGTGCCAGCAGTAGGGATGCGTCCCAGTACTTC. Amino acid sequence: CASSRDASQYF.